These 30 T cell receptor beta chains were sequenced from one sample in a study of T cells in Graves' hyperthyroidism and ophthalmopathy (dated by TCRdb to the late 2010s). Library preparation used multiplex PCR. The sequencing machine was an Illumina HiSeq 2000. TCR beta CDR3 regions were amplified from RNA transcripts. The TCR CDR3 was subjected to a first round of RT-PCR using the HTBI primer set and the Qiagen OneStep RT-PCR kit. In TCRdb, the public reads were trimmed at Q25 with fastp and aligned with MiXCR, with productive beta chains retained. Every CDR3 protein is listed once, alongside the most common genes and DNA of its rows. The table for this sample lists 640,000 or so distinct CDR3 sequences; about 14% of them were counted only once. Jointly, the top ten make up about 3.9% of the sample. Specimen: blood. The origin of the receptors is a woman aged 40 to 50 with Graves' ophthalmopathy.

This clonotype has a count of ten or more. This chain connects TRBV29-1 to TRBJ1-1; TRBD1 is a possible D gene (6 bases). The CDR3 loop spans 15 amino acids. The V gene's germline CDR1 is SQVTM and CDR2 ANQGSEA. V lost 3 bases to trimming and J lost 3 bases, with 17 bases between them. CDR3 in amino acids: CSVEAQGRRYTEAFF. CDR3 DNA sequence: TGCAGCGTTGAGGCCCAGGGGAGGAGGTACACTGAAGCTTTCTTT.

V is TRBV7-3 and J is TRBJ2-5, with no clear D. CDR3 length: 13 amino acids. The V and J ends lost 1 base and 5 bases respectively, with 8 bases between them. The germline CDR1 and CDR2 sequences are SGHTA and FQGTGA. The CDR3 sequence: CASSLMDEETQYF. The CDR3 nucleotides read TGTGCCAGCAGCTTAATGGACGAGGAGACCCAGTACTTC.

This clonotype has at least ten counts. The chain has TRBV20-1 and TRBJ1-5; D is uncertain. There are 14 residues in the CDR3. The V gene lost 6 bases and the J gene lost 0 bases, with 12 bases spanning the gap. CDR1 DFQATT and CDR2 SNEGSKA come from the germline V gene (reference sequence). The CDR3 DNA sequence: TGCAGTGCGCTAGTCGGGGATAGCAATCAGCCCCAGCATTTT. Translated: CSALVGDSNQPQHF.

V gene TRBV12-3 or TRBV12-4 combines with J gene TRBJ1-1, with TRBD1 identical over 7 bases. The CDR3 has 16 residues. V shed 6 bases, J shed 5 bases, and the junction held 15 bases outside the gene matches. The CDR3 is CASSRSFNQGGTEAFF. CDR3 sequence (DNA): TGTGCCAGCAGCCGCTCCTTTAATCAGGGGGGTACTGAAGCTTTCTTT.

This clonotype was observed at least ten times. CDR3 nucleotide sequence: TGTGCCATCAGCCCAGACACGGAGCAGTACTTC. As protein: CAISPDTEQYF. V and J are TRBV10-3 and TRBJ2-7; D unresolved. Germline CDR1 and CDR2: ENHRY and SYGVKD. The CDR3 runs 11 residues. Between the trimmed V and J ends, which lost 6 bases and 7 bases, there was a span of 10 bases.

The rearrangement links TRBV6-1 to TRBJ2-6, with D maybe TRBD1 (5 bases). The V gene's germline CDR1 is MNHNS and CDR2 SASEGT. Trimming left V 6 bases short and J 1 base short, with 16 bases between. This CDR3 has 17 amino acids. CDR3 bases: TGTGCCAGCAGCCACAGGACCCTTTCTTCTGGGGCCAACGTCCTGACTTTC. This gives the protein CASSHRTLSSGANVLTF.

This clonotype was counted a single time. V gene TRBV11-2 combines with J gene TRBJ1-1, with a tentative D call TRBD1 (5 bases). Germline lookup yields CDR1 SGHAT and CDR2 FQNNGV. The CDR3 sequence is 15 residues long. Trimming took 2 bases from V and 2 from J, leaving 12 bases between them. The CDR3 reads CASSLTRTSNTEAFF. In nucleotides, the CDR3 is TGTGCCAGCAGCTTAACTAGGACATCTAACACTGAAGCTTTCTTT.

This clonotype was counted at least ten times. This chain links TRBV6-1 with TRBJ2-6, with D maybe TRBD1 (5 bases). CDR3 length: 15 amino acids. V gave up 5 bases and J gave up 1 base, with 9 bases separating them. CDR1 is MNHNS, CDR2 SASEGT, per germline. This CDR3 is CASSKTVSGANVLTF. In DNA, the CDR3 is TGTGCCAGCAGTAAGACAGTTTCTGGGGCCAACGTCCTGACTTTC.

The table lists this clonotype with many counts. This chain uses TRBV4-3 with TRBJ2-7; D remains ambiguous. V was shortened by 6 bases and J by 6 bases, with 24 bases between the two germline ends. The germline V gene has CDR1 LGHNA and CDR2 YSLEER. This CDR3 spans 16 amino acids. CDR3 nucleotides: TGCGCCAGCAGAAATAATCTGGGAATGGTCTCGGGCGAGCAGTACTTC. Protein product: CASRNNLGMVSGEQYF.

The chain employs TRBV29-1 and TRBJ1-1; D unclear. Germline CDR1 is SQVTM and CDR2 is ANQGSEA. Trimming pared 6 bases from V and 0 bases from J, leaving 11 bases between. The CDR3 is made up of 13 amino acids. CDR3 nucleotides: TGCAGCGTCGTCGGACGGATGAACACTGAAGCTTTCTTT. Translation: CSVVGRMNTEAFF.

V and J are TRBV4-1 and TRBJ2-5; no firm D call. CDR1 and CDR2 (germline): MGHRA, YSYEKL. The CDR3 contains 14 residues. The ends were cut back, 4 bases at V and 1 base at J, with 10 bases in the middle. The CDR3, as DNA: TGCGCCAGCAGCCCGGATGAGGCCCAAGAGACCCAGTACTTC. Protein product: CASSPDEAQETQYF.

The rearrangement joins TRBV29-1 to TRBJ1-1; 10 bases agree with TRBD1. The CDR3 length is 14 residues. V trimming: 7 bases; J trimming: 5 bases; junction bases outside the gene matches: 10. CDR1 SQVTM and CDR2 ANQGSEA come from the germline V gene. Written as DNA, the CDR3 is TGCAGCGCCTATACCGGGACAGGGGATACTGAAGCTTTCTTT. This gives the protein CSAYTGTGDTEAFF.

This clonotype was recorded at least ten times. CDR3: CASRRETDEQFF. Here the CDR3 DNA reads TGTGCCAGCAGACGGGAGACCGATGAGCAGTTCTTC. The chain employs TRBV2 and TRBJ2-1; D possibly corresponds to TRBD2 (6 bases). V shed 6 bases and J shed 8 bases, with 11 bases lying between them. This CDR3 is built from 12 residues. Germline V gives CDR1 SNHLY, CDR2 FYNNEI.

The genes are TRBV24-1 and TRBJ2-5; TRBD1 agrees at 7 bases. The CDR3 has 14 amino acids. V lost 9 bases, J lost 2 bases, and 8 bases stayed unmatched. Germline-derived CDR1 and CDR2 are KGHDR and SFDVKD. The CDR3 DNA reads TGTGCCACCCCCTTGACAGGGACACAAGAGACCCAGTACTTC. Translation gives CATPLTGTQETQYF.

This chain links TRBV6-1 with TRBJ2-7; tentative D call: TRBD2 (6 bases). This CDR3 region has 13 residues. Trimming left V 6 bases short and J 7 bases short, with 16 bases between. In germline, CDR1 is MNHNS, CDR2 SASEGT. For the CDR3, the DNA is TGTGCCAGCAGCCCCGGGGAGGCGGGGGAGCAGTACTTC. Translation gives CASSPGEAGEQYF.

The gene calls are TRBV20-1 and TRBJ1-5; TRBD1 matches 9 bases. The CDR3 totals 16 residues. Losses at the gene ends were 0 bases for V and 1 base for J; bases not matched to a gene: 4. CDR1 and CDR2 (germline): DFQATT, SNEGSKA (reference sequence). The CDR3 sequence: CSARDPGQGSNQPQHF. In nucleotides, the CDR3 is TGCAGTGCTAGAGATCCGGGACAGGGCAGCAATCAGCCCCAGCATTTT.

Many counts were recorded for this clonotype. One base away lies a much larger clone, so this may be a sequencing read error. The CDR3 DNA is TGCGCCAGCAGCTTGTCGGGAGGGCGTGGGACCCAGTACTTC. Its translation is CASSLSGGRGTQYF. The chain links TRBV5-1 to TRBJ2-5, with 8 bases identical to TRBD2. The CDR3 loop spans 14 amino acids. Germline trimming cut 1 base from V and 7 bases from J; bases unmatched to any gene: 6. Germline-derived CDR1 and CDR2 are SGHRS and YFSETQ.

The rearrangement uses TRBV6-1 and TRBJ2-7; D is uncertain. Trimming stripped 6 bases from V and 4 bases from J, with 10 bases between. The CDR3 runs to 12 residues. From germline, CDR1 is MNHNS and CDR2 SASEGT. CDR3 nucleotide sequence: TGTGCCAGCAGGCGTTCTAGATACGAGCAGTACTTC. Translating it yields CASRRSRYEQYF.

In this sample, this clonotype turned up many times. Given a much more abundant clone one base away, this may be a read error. The gene calls are TRBV12-3 or TRBV12-4 and TRBJ2-7, with 7 nucleotides matching TRBD1. The CDR3 is 13 amino acids. Germline trimming cut 4 bases from V and 3 bases from J; bases unmatched to any gene: 3. The CDR3 DNA follows: TGTGCCAGCAGTTCAGGACAGGTCTACGAGCAGTACTTC. Amino acid sequence: CASSSGQVYEQYF.

This clonotype was recorded many times. This chain joins TRBV20-1 and TRBJ1-2; D call uncertain. Germline V gene data show CDR1 as DFQATT and CDR2 as SNEGSKA (reference sequence). The CDR3 runs 15 residues. V lost 5 bases to trimming and J lost 4 bases, with 20 bases between them. The CDR3 DNA sequence: TGCAGTGCTCCCGGCGCCTCCGACCTCCTCTATGGCTACACCTTC. It yields the protein CSAPGASDLLYGYTF.

This clonotype was detected ten times or more. V usage is TRBV30 and J usage is TRBJ2-7; perhaps TRBD1 as D (5 bases). Between the trimmed V and J ends, which lost 3 bases and 1 base, there was a span of 10 bases. The CDR3 covers 13 residues. Germline V lookup: CDR1 GTSNPN, CDR2 SVGIG (reference sequence). This chain's CDR3 is CAWSRQTSYEQYF. CDR3 bases: TGTGCCTGGAGCAGACAGACTTCCTACGAGCAGTACTTC.

This clonotype was seen more than once but under ten times. This sequence joins TRBV3-1 and TRBJ1-1; D is unresolved. Trimming shortened V by 1 base and J by 7 bases, and 4 bases separated the two germline ends. Germline lookup yields CDR1 LGHDT and CDR2 YNNKEL (reference sequence). CDR3 length: 11 amino acids. As DNA, the CDR3 is TGTGCCAGCAGCCAAGCCGTTGAAGCTTTCTTT. Translating it yields CASSQAVEAFF.

This clonotype has ten or more counts. DNA of the CDR3: TGTGCCAGTAGTTCCAGAGGGGAAGGGGGCACCTATGGCTACACCTTC. This encodes CASSSRGEGGTYGYTF. The chain joins TRBV19 to TRBJ1-2; TRBD1 matches 7 bases. The CDR3 spans 16 residues. Per germline, CDR1 LNHDA and CDR2 SQIVND (reference sequence). Trimming at V came to 5 bases and at J to 4 bases, leaving 13 bases not matched to a gene.

This clonotype was found many times. This rearrangement joins TRBV7-8 to TRBJ2-5; D is possibly TRBD2 (6 bases). The V and J ends lost 0 bases and 5 bases respectively, with 10 bases between them. Germline assignment: CDR1 SGHVS and CDR2 FQNEAQ. This CDR3 comprises 14 residues. CDR3 in DNA: TGTGCCAGCAGCTTAGCGGAGGGGAAGGAGACCCAGTACTTC. This sequence encodes CASSLAEGKETQYF.

This clonotype has a count of ten or more. The chain recombines TRBV28 with TRBJ1-2, with 7 bases lining up with TRBD1. Germline CDR1 and CDR2: MDHEN and SYDVKM. This CDR3 has 17 amino acids. The V gene end was trimmed by 7 bases and the J gene end by 0 bases; junction bases not matched to a gene: 14. The CDR3 protein is CASKEGKRTGPNYGYTF. CDR3 nucleotides: TGTGCCAGCAAGGAGGGGAAAAGGACAGGCCCTAACTATGGCTACACCTTC.

The chain uses TRBV12-3 or TRBV12-4 and TRBJ1-1, with a weak D call TRBD1 (5 bases). V lost 5 bases and J 9 bases, leaving 13 bases between the germline ends. The CDR3 totals 12 residues. The CDR3 sequence: CASSISGTKAFF. CDR3 coding DNA: TGTGCCAGCAGTATCTCCGGGACCAAAGCTTTCTTT.

This clonotype was observed many times. V gene TRBV30 combines with J gene TRBJ1-1; TRBD1 might be the D (5 bases). Germline V gene sequence: CDR1 GTSNPN, CDR2 SVGIG (reference sequence). The CDR3 contains 14 residues. Trimming took 1 base from V and 1 from J, leaving 10 bases between them. This CDR3 is CAWSGGVWNTEAFF. As DNA, the CDR3 is TGTGCCTGGAGTGGAGGGGTCTGGAACACTGAAGCTTTCTTT.

There are many counts of this clonotype. This chain connects TRBV6-1 to TRBJ1-1; D is possibly TRBD1 (5 bases). Germline V CDR1 and CDR2: MNHNS, SASEGT. V dropped 7 bases and J dropped 1 base, with 13 bases sitting between them. The CDR3 is 14 residues long. Here the CDR3 DNA reads TGTGCCAGCAACCCCCAAGGGGCGAACACTGAAGCTTTCTTT. Translating it yields CASNPQGANTEAFF.

Comments on this clonotype: One junction end disagrees with the germline gene, perhaps due to a read error. The chain recombines TRBV29-1 with TRBJ2-7; TRBD2 aligns across 8 bases. The V gene's germline CDR1 is SQVTM and CDR2 ANQGSEA. The CDR3 totals 14 residues. The CDR3 coding sequence is TGCAGCGTTGCCGGAGCGGGGGATCCCTACGGGCAGTACTTC. Translating gives CSVAGAGDPYGQYF.

This clonotype was counted ten times or more. At one end the junction does not follow the germline gene, possibly because of a read error. The V gene is TRBV6-1, the J gene TRBJ1-1, with TRBD1 matching over 8 bases. This CDR3 comprises 14 residues. CDR1 and CDR2 (germline): MNHNS, SASEGT. CDR3 sequence: CATSGDRRNTEAFF. Here the CDR3 DNA reads TGTGCCACCAGTGGGGACAGGAGGAACACTGAAGCTTTCTTT.